Described below is a single T cell receptor (beta chain) sequence and its context. Repertoires were generated with immunoSEQ multiplex PCR, while TCRdb's copy carries only in-frame clones and drops some. There are roughly 330,000 clones in the sample; 70% to 90% occur only once, and 4.5% to 7% lies in the top ten. This record belongs to a study of blood T cell repertoires in COVID-19. Across the study: The United States, Italy and Spain were the sources of the acute and convalescent COVID-19 samples. The cDNA or gDNA used as material had been derived from T cells, B-cell-depleted T cells, or PBMCs.

Trimming took off 5 bases at V and 0 bases at J, with 17 bases between the two ends. Germline assignment: CDR1 GTSNPN and CDR2 SVGIG (reference sequence). This CDR3 region has 16 residues. The V call is TRBV30, the J call TRBJ2-1; perhaps TRBD2 as D (6 bases). This clonotype originated in a woman in her 30s who had recovered from COVID-19. Sequencing was done on a sample of PBMCs or T cells enriched from blood (not recorded which). Here the CDR3 reads CAWRGRWGDSYNEQFF. The CDR3 DNA reads TGTGCCTGGCGAGGCAGATGGGGGGACTCCTACAATGAGCAGTTCTTC.